The present T cell receptor (beta chain) was sequenced within a study of technical replicates of blood from a handful of donors. This table comes from immunoSEQ multiplex PCR, and its TCRdb copy is limited to in-frame clones, with some not included. Among 60,000 to 90,000 clones listed, more than 85% were seen once. The receptor was isolated from a human donor in good health. Input material: T cells isolated from PBMCs.

Here the CDR3 DNA reads TGCGCCAGCAGCCAAGATCAACAGGGGCCAGAGACCCAGTACTTC. Translating it yields CASSQDQQGPETQYF. The chain has TRBV4-1 and TRBJ2-5, with TRBD1 matching over 7 bases. V shed 0 bases and J 4 bases; nucleotides not matched to a gene: 5. The CDR3 contains 15 residues. Looked up from germline, CDR1 is MGHRA and CDR2 is YSYEKL.